A single sample is the source of the 25 T cell receptor beta chains below, sequenced in a study of identical twins. TCRdb fed the 5' RACE reads into MiXCR, producing one record per CDR3 protein. This table has some 590,000 distinct CDR3 sequences, approximately 10% appearing once. These data were also reused for a study on yellow fever vaccine responses in identical twins.

Input material: PBMCs. The receptors were sampled from a woman aged 18-30 years in good health.

This clonotype was seen more than once but under ten times. The V gene is TRBV9, the J gene TRBJ1-3; 9 nucleotides line up with TRBD1. Germline lookup yields CDR1 SGDLS and CDR2 YYNGEE. The V gene end was trimmed by 5 bases and the J gene end by 2 bases; junction bases not matched to a gene: 5. The CDR3 has 15 amino acids. The CDR3 loop is CASSAGTGTGNTIYF. The CDR3 nucleotides read TGTGCCAGCAGTGCCGGGACAGGGACTGGAAACACCATATATTTT.

The chain joins TRBV12-3 or TRBV12-4 to TRBJ1-1; D gene uncertain. The ends were cut back, 2 bases at V and 7 bases at J, with 11 bases in the middle. The length of the CDR3 is 13 residues. CDR3 loop: CASSLPLAHEAFF. CDR3 bases: TGTGCCAGCAGTTTACCACTAGCCCATGAAGCTTTCTTT.

In this sample, this clonotype turned up many times. The rearrangement joins TRBV25-1 to TRBJ2-7; D is perhaps TRBD1 (6 bases). The V gene lost 2 bases and the J gene lost 1 base, with 12 bases spanning the gap. The germline CDR1 and CDR2 sequences are MGHDK and SYGVNS. The CDR3 spans 15 residues. CDR3 DNA: TGTGCCAGCAGTGAAAAGCGCCAGGGGTCCTACGAGCAGTACTTC. Translated, it gives CASSEKRQGSYEQYF.

The chain carries TRBV5-1 and TRBJ2-3; a weak D match, TRBD2 (5 bases). The CDR3 extends over 16 amino acids. Trimming took off 2 bases at V and 2 bases at J, with 15 bases between the two ends. CDR1 and CDR2 (germline): SGHRS, YFSETQ. The CDR3 loop reads CASSLPDRGNTDTQYF. The CDR3 DNA reads as TGCGCCAGCAGCTTACCCGATAGAGGGAACACAGATACGCAGTATTTT.

In this sample, this clonotype turned up a few times. This chain uses TRBV12-3 or TRBV12-4 with TRBJ2-7; D is unresolved. The CDR3 is 13 residues long. V lost 3 bases, J lost 8 bases, and 14 bases lay in between. The CDR3 sequence: CASSFNPPLKQYF. In DNA form, the CDR3 reads TGTGCCAGCAGTTTCAACCCCCCACTCAAGCAGTACTTC.

This chain uses TRBV20-1 with TRBJ2-7, with TRBD2 as a possible D gene (7 bases). The ends were cut back, 0 bases at V and 6 bases at J, with 18 bases in the middle. Per germline, CDR1 DFQATT and CDR2 SNEGSKA (reference sequence). This CDR3 has 15 residues. This CDR3 reads CSARDGGGPGGEQYF. Here the CDR3 DNA reads TGCAGTGCTAGAGATGGGGGGGGGCCGGGCGGCGAGCAGTACTTC.

Many counts were recorded for this clonotype. V gene TRBV20-1 combines with J gene TRBJ2-1; D not resolved. CDR3 length: 14 residues. Trimming took 5 bases from V and 0 from J, leaving 11 bases between them. CDR1 is DFQATT, CDR2 SNEGSKA, per germline (reference sequence). CDR3 protein: CSAPPAASYNEQFF. The CDR3 region has the DNA TGCAGTGCTCCTCCTGCGGCCTCCTACAATGAGCAGTTCTTC.

This clonotype came up a few times. The V call is TRBV4-2, the J call TRBJ2-3, with TRBD2 identical over 8 bases. Germline CDR1 and CDR2: LGHNA and YNFKEQ. Trimming took 1 base from V and 9 from J; bases not matched to a gene: 6. The CDR3 has 14 residues. This CDR3 is CASSQAGGPPTQYF. The CDR3 bases are TGTGCCAGCAGCCAAGCGGGAGGGCCTCCCACGCAGTATTTT.

The V and J genes are TRBV10-3 and TRBJ2-3, with 8 nucleotides matching TRBD2. In germline, CDR1 is ENHRY, CDR2 SYGVKD. The length of the CDR3 is 19 residues. V dropped 2 bases and J dropped 2; count of bases not matched to a gene: 15. CDR3 bases: TGTGCCATCAGTGAGGAGACAGTAGGACTAGCCGGTTACACAGATACGCAGTATTTT. Its translation is CAISEETVGLAGYTDTQYF.

This clonotype came up many times. The chain has TRBV7-2 and TRBJ1-5; D is unresolved. Germline V gene lookup returns CDR1 SGHTA and CDR2 FQGNSA. There are 15 residues in the CDR3. The V end lost 0 bases, the J end lost 2 bases, and 8 bases lay between the germline ends. The CDR3 loop reads CASSLAGNGNQPQHF. DNA for the CDR3: TGTGCCAGCAGCTTAGCAGGGAATGGCAATCAGCCCCAGCATTTT. The whole variable domain, remainder taken from reference TRBV7-2 and TRBJ1-5, is GAGVSQSPSNKVTEKGKDVELRCDPISGHTALYWYRQSLGQGLEFLIYFQGNSAPDKSGLPSDRFSAERTGGSVSTLTIQRTQQEDSAVYLCASSLAGNGNQPQHFGDGTRLSIL.

This clonotype came up a few times. V usage is TRBV7-9 and J usage is TRBJ2-7; 9 bases agree with TRBD2. The CDR3 runs 14 residues. Germline CDR1 and CDR2: SEHNR and FQNEAQ (reference sequence). With V trimmed by 5 bases and J by 7 bases, 9 bases remained unmatched. This CDR3 reads CASSPLAGGVEQYF. The CDR3 DNA sequence: TGTGCCAGCAGCCCCTTGGCGGGAGGGGTGGAGCAGTACTTC.

This clonotype was observed a handful of times. The chain recombines TRBV12-3 or TRBV12-4 with TRBJ1-5, with D possibly TRBD1 on 6 matching bases. This CDR3 is built from 16 residues. V lost 10 bases and J lost 0, with 19 bases in between. The CDR3 reads CATPWRTGFSNQPQHF. CDR3 nucleotides: TGTGCCACTCCCTGGAGAACAGGGTTTAGCAATCAGCCCCAGCATTTT.

This clonotype came up many times. This rearrangement joins TRBV20-1 to TRBJ2-1; 11 bases fit TRBD2. The CDR3 sequence is 15 residues long. J was trimmed by 4 bases and V by 3 bases; bases with no gene match: 5. CDR1 and CDR2 (germline): DFQATT, SNEGSKA (reference sequence). The CDR3 loop is CSASNPSGGYNEQFF. In DNA form, the CDR3 reads TGCAGTGCTAGTAACCCTAGCGGGGGGTACAATGAGCAGTTCTTC.

The genes are TRBV5-6 and TRBJ2-2; possible D gene TRBD2, 6 bases. The CDR3 runs to 15 residues. The V gene's germline CDR1 is SGHDT and CDR2 YYEEEE. V lost 0 bases, J lost 6 bases, and 12 bases lay in between. As DNA, the CDR3 is TGTGCCAGCAGCTTGGTCGGGAGAGTGTCCGGGGAGCTGTTTTTT. It specifies CASSLVGRVSGELFF.

This clonotype has a handful of counts. The chain combines TRBV7-2 with TRBJ2-1, with 12 bases fitting TRBD2. Germline V CDR1 and CDR2: SGHTA, FQGNSA. This CDR3 has 17 amino acids. V lost 5 bases to trimming and J lost 9 bases; unmatched junction nucleotides: 14. The CDR3 is CASSLTSGGPPSGEQFF. As DNA, the CDR3 is TGTGCCAGCAGCCTTACTAGCGGGGGGCCCCCCTCCGGTGAGCAGTTCTTC.

There are many counts of this clonotype. The chain joins TRBV30 to TRBJ2-2, with D possibly matching TRBD2 (6 bases). V was shortened by 3 bases and J by 9 bases, with 11 bases between the two germline ends. From germline, CDR1 is GTSNPN and CDR2 SVGIG (reference sequence). The CDR3 has 12 residues. The CDR3 sequence: CAWRTSARELFF. CDR3 coding DNA: TGTGCCTGGAGGACTAGTGCTCGGGAGCTGTTTTTT.

This clonotype was counted many times. This sequence joins TRBV29-1 and TRBJ2-3; perhaps D is TRBD1 or TRBD2 (5 bases each). The V end lost 3 bases, the J end lost 4 bases, and 14 bases lay between the germline ends. CDR3 length: 14 amino acids. The germline V gene has CDR1 SQVTM and CDR2 ANQGSEA. CDR3 residues: CSVERSRGADTQYF. CDR3 nucleotides: TGCAGCGTTGAGAGGAGCCGAGGGGCAGATACGCAGTATTTT.

The chain carries TRBV10-3 and TRBJ1-1; perhaps TRBD1 as D (6 bases). The CDR3 loop spans 13 amino acids. Germline-derived CDR1 and CDR2 are ENHRY and SYGVKD. V lost 6 bases to trimming and J lost 5 bases, with 13 bases between them. The CDR3 sequence is CAIRQGVGTEAFF. The DNA of the CDR3 is TGTGCCATCAGACAGGGAGTAGGGACTGAAGCTTTCTTT.

This clonotype has only a few counts. This chain uses TRBV28 with TRBJ2-7; tentatively, D is TRBD2 (5 bases). The CDR3 loop spans 13 amino acids. Deletions cut 6 bases from V and 6 bases from J, with 15 bases between. CDR1 is MDHEN and CDR2 is SYDVKM in the germline V gene. CDR3: CASSPTTRVEQYF. CDR3 sequence (DNA): TGTGCCAGCAGCCCAACCACGCGGGTCGAGCAGTACTTC.

The chain has TRBV4-3 and TRBJ2-7; 11 positions agree with TRBD1. This CDR3 contains 15 residues. Germline CDR1 and CDR2: LGHNA and YSLEER. The ends lost 3 bases at V and 3 bases at J; junction bases unmatched: 4. CDR3 protein: CASSQRTGGIYEQYF. CDR3 nucleotide sequence: TGCGCCAGCAGCCAGAGGACAGGGGGCATCTACGAGCAGTACTTC.

This clonotype was seen a handful of times. The chain links TRBV12-3 or TRBV12-4 to TRBJ2-7; 10 bases are a match to TRBD1. The CDR3 is 14 amino acids. Trimming removed 7 bases from V and 2 bases from J; junction bases left unmatched: 5. The CDR3 is CASTGTGDPYEQYF. Written as DNA, the CDR3 is TGTGCCAGCACGGGGACAGGGGATCCCTACGAGCAGTACTTC.

The V and J genes are TRBV27 and TRBJ2-3; D possibly corresponds to TRBD2 (6 bases). This CDR3 comprises 14 residues. The V and J ends lost 4 bases and 7 bases respectively, with 15 bases between them. Germline CDR1 MNHEY, CDR2 SMNVEV (reference sequence). The CDR3 sequence is CASSSQSTRYTQYF. The CDR3 DNA follows: TGTGCCAGCAGTTCCCAATCGACTAGGTATACGCAGTATTTT.

This chain joins TRBV7-9 and TRBJ2-3; no firm D call. Germline V lookup: CDR1 SEHNR, CDR2 FQNEAQ (reference sequence). The CDR3 contains 14 residues. Trimming shortened V by 4 bases and J by 13 bases, and 21 bases separated the two germline ends. The DNA of the CDR3 is TGTGCCAGCAGCTCCGCAGGCGCAGGTGGTGAGGAGTATTTT. Translated: CASSSAGAGGEEYF.

The sample holds a few counts of this clonotype. J is TRBJ2-3 and V is TRBV20-1; 12 bases line up with TRBD2. Trimming removed 3 bases from V and 6 bases from J; junction bases left unmatched: 10. This CDR3 spans 16 amino acids. CDR1 and CDR2 from the germline V gene are DFQATT and SNEGSKA (reference sequence). CDR3 in DNA: TGCAGTGCTAGGCCCCTTGCTAGCGGGAGGGGTGATACGCAGTATTTT. Translating it yields CSARPLASGRGDTQYF.

This clonotype was seen only a few times. CDR3 loop: CSAVRGNNEQFF. DNA for the CDR3: TGCAGTGCCGTCCGGGGGAACAATGAGCAGTTCTTC. The chain carries TRBV20-1 and TRBJ2-1; possible D gene TRBD2, 6 bases. V was cut by 6 bases and J by 5 bases, with 11 bases left in between. The CDR3 loop spans 12 amino acids. Germline-derived CDR1 and CDR2 are DFQATT and SNEGSKA (reference sequence).